Given below is one T cell receptor beta chain in context. This sample is part of a study of cytomegalovirus exposure and HLA in healthy donors. The V and J ends lost 2 bases and 5 bases respectively, with 22 bases between them. The CDR3 consists of 17 residues. Libraries were prepared by immunoSEQ multiplex PCR; TCRdb keeps only in-frame clonotypes and omits some of them. Here the sample spans 280,000 or so clones, more than 75% being singletons. V and J are TRBV6-7 and TRBJ2-7; tentative D call: TRBD1 (6 bases). TRBV6-7 is designated an ORF whose function remains uncertain. The sequencing input was PBMCs. The receptor was derived from a woman aged 18-29 years in good health and CMV-seronegative. CDR3: CASSYPLTGPKGDEQYF. CDR3 coding DNA: TGTGCCAGCAGTTACCCCCTGACAGGCCCTAAAGGAGACGAGCAGTACTTC.